The 5 T cell receptor beta chains given below trace back to one sample, sequenced in a study of blood T cells in healthy people across ages. The second PCR ran roughly 6 to 11 cycles with a sample-barcoded 5' primer and J-beta primers. TCRdb reprocessed the 5' RACE reads via MiXCR and lists one record per CDR3 protein. The sample has about 810,000 distinct CDR3 sequences; around 36% are singletons. Sequenced input: blood. The origin of the receptors is a man aged 18 to 35 in good health.

This clonotype was recorded at least ten times. J is TRBJ1-1 and V is TRBV7-9; D is possibly TRBD1 (5 bases). This CDR3 spans 11 amino acids. Germline lookup yields CDR1 SEHNR and CDR2 FQNEAQ (reference sequence). V lost 6 bases and J 6 bases, leaving 8 bases between the germline ends. The CDR3 reads CASSRGAEAFF. The CDR3 nucleotides are TGTGCCAGCAGTCGAGGGGCTGAAGCTTTCTTT.

The V and J genes are TRBV24-1 and TRBJ1-3; D is unresolved. From germline, CDR1 is KGHDR and CDR2 SFDVKD. The CDR3 runs 13 residues. The V and J ends lost 8 bases and 0 bases respectively, with 7 bases between them. DNA of the CDR3: TGTGCCACCACGCACAGCTCTGGAAACACCATATATTTT. Encoded protein: CATTHSSGNTIYF.

The chain employs TRBV20-1 and TRBJ1-1, with D possibly matching TRBD1 (6 bases). Trimming stripped 0 bases from V and 1 base from J, with 18 bases between. Germline assignment: CDR1 DFQATT and CDR2 SNEGSKA (reference sequence). This CDR3 is 17 amino acids long. The CDR3 is CSARDLGSQGTNTEAFF. As DNA, the CDR3 is TGCAGTGCTAGAGATCTAGGATCTCAGGGGACGAACACTGAAGCTTTCTTT.

The chain joins TRBV27 to TRBJ2-2; tentatively, D is TRBD2 (6 bases). Germline V gene lookup returns CDR1 MNHEY and CDR2 SMNVEV (reference sequence). V lost 5 bases and J 6 bases, leaving 10 bases between the germline ends. This CDR3 has 13 residues. DNA for the CDR3: TGTGCCAGCAGTCGGGGGTTTCCCGGGGAGCTGTTTTTT. Translating it yields CASSRGFPGELFF.

V and J are TRBV15 and TRBJ2-1, with D unclear. CDR1 and CDR2 from the germline V gene are LNHNV and YYDKDF (reference sequence). This CDR3 is 15 amino acids long. Trimming removed 0 bases from V and 5 bases from J, with 11 bases in between. CDR3 DNA sequence: TGTGCCACCAGCAGAGACCGCCAGTCAAACAATGAGCAGTTCTTC. It yields the protein CATSRDRQSNNEQFF.